A selection of T cell receptor beta chains follows, all from one sample in a study of blood T cell repertoires in COVID-19. Profiled with immunoSEQ multiplex PCR; TCRdb holds only in-frame clones, not every one. The table shows around 89,000 clones, with 80% to 90% occurring only once. Sequenced: peripheral blood. These receptors were obtained from a man aged 45-60 years with acute or convalescent COVID-19. Each CDR3 is given with its conserved first and last residue. The D gene is left open where the match is weak.

d_gene	v_gene	j_gene	len	CDR3nt	CDR3aa
TRBD2	TRBV7-2	TRBJ2-1	15	TGTGCCAGCAGCTTAAGAGCGGGGGGCTACAATGAGCAGTTCTTC	CASSLRAGGYNEQFF
-	TRBV7-9	TRBJ2-3	12	TGTGCCAGCAGCCGGAGGTTGGATACGCAGTATTTT	CASSRRLDTQYF
TRBD1	TRBV7-2	TRBJ1-2	14	TGTGCCAGCAGCCCCTGGACAGGGGGCTATGGCTACACCTTC	CASSPWTGGYGYTF
TRBD2	TRBV7-8	TRBJ2-3	16	TGTGCCAGCAGCTATGAGCGGGGGGGCCTCACAGATACGCAGTATTTT	CASSYERGGLTDTQYF
TRBD1	TRBV2	TRBJ1-3	15	TGTGCCAGCAAACCCGGACAGGGCGTTGGAAACACCATATATTTT	CASKPGQGVGNTIYF
TRBD1	TRBV9	TRBJ1-2	15	TGTGCCAGCAGCGTAGCGGTCAGGGGGAACTATGGCTACACCTTC	CASSVAVRGNYGYTF
TRBD1	TRBV11-1	TRBJ1-4	16	TGTGCCAGCAGCTCCCGGGACAGGGGGAAGAATGAAAAACTGTTTTTT	CASSSRDRGKNEKLFF
-	TRBV11-1	TRBJ1-1	14	TGTGCCAGCAGGACAGGATGGGAGAACACTGAAGCTTTCTTT	CASRTGWENTEAFF
-	TRBV19	TRBJ1-2	14	TGTGCCAGTAGTATATCCGGACACACTTATGGCTACACCTTC	CASSISGHTYGYTF
-	TRBV5-4	TRBJ2-5	13	TGTGCCAGCAGCCATTGGGACATAGAGACCCAGTACTTC	CASSHWDIETQYF
-	TRBV7-9	TRBJ1-6	15	TGTGCCAGCAGCTCCGGGACAAGGGGATTTTCACCCCTCCACTTT	CASSSGTRGFSPLHF
TRBD1	TRBV29-1	TRBJ1-1	14	TGCAGCGTGGGGGACAGGGGACGGAACACTGAAGCTTTCTTT	CSVGDRGRNTEAFF